Each of the 3 T cell receptor beta chains below was sequenced from the same sample in a study of memory CD4+ T cells and cytomegalovirus serostatus. Method: immunoSEQ multiplex PCR; TCRdb's copy keeps in-frame clones and lacks some. The repertoire holds tens of thousands of clones, 70% to 85% seen once, with under 3% in the top ten. Single viable CD3+CD4+CD8-CD45RO+ cells were sorted as the memory CD4+ T cells. The sample comprised memory CD4+ T cells from blood. The receptors come from an adult in good health and CMV-seropositive.

The J gene is TRBJ2-1, the V gene TRBV5-1; tentative D call: TRBD2 (5 bases). The germline V gene has CDR1 SGHRS and CDR2 YFSETQ. CDR3 length: 18 amino acids. V was clipped by 2 bases and J by 0 bases, with 18 bases between them. CDR3 sequence: CASSLTPVQAGSYNEQFF. The CDR3 DNA sequence: TGCGCCAGCAGCTTAACCCCCGTCCAGGCGGGCTCCTACAATGAGCAGTTCTTC.

This rearrangement joins TRBV10-1 to TRBJ2-1, with no clear D. The CDR3 extends over 10 amino acids. Germline V gene data show CDR1 as WNHNN and CDR2 as SYGVQD (reference sequence). Between the trimmed V and J ends, which lost 10 bases and 7 bases, there was a span of 8 bases. The CDR3 is CAKGTNEQFF. The DNA of the CDR3 is TGCGCCAAGGGCACTAATGAGCAGTTCTTC.

The chain combines TRBV6-4 with TRBJ2-2, with D maybe TRBD2 (6 bases). Germline CDR1 and CDR2: MRHNA and SNTAGT. The CDR3 covers 14 residues. V was shortened by 6 bases and J by 5 bases, with 13 bases between the two germline ends. The CDR3 DNA sequence: TGTGCCAGCAGAGACGTAGCGGCAACCGGGGAGCTGTTTTTT. Protein: CASRDVAATGELFF.